This TCR beta chain was sequenced during a study of CD8 T cells in Susac syndrome. It was treatment-naive patients with stable or active relapsing-remitting disease who made up the multiple sclerosis controls. When the RNA was reverse transcribed, random hexamers were used with an input of about 0.5 to 1 ug. Amplification of TCR beta CDR3 across 54 Vbeta and 13 Jbeta was performed with immunoSEQ multiplex PCR. Each CDR3 protein is one row after TCRdb ran MiXCR on the immunoSEQ multiplex PCR reads. This sample has roughly 200,000 distinct CDR3 sequences; approximately 96% occur once, and the top ten carry 0.093%. This receptor was obtained from a human donor with multiple sclerosis. Sequencing was carried out using CD4+ T cells from PBMCs.

DNA of the CDR3: TGTGCCAACATTGAATCCCGGCAGGGGCCCCAAGAGACCCAGTACTTC. Encoded protein: CANIESRQGPQETQYF. This chain uses TRBV7-3 with TRBJ2-5, with a weak D call TRBD1 (6 bases). The CDR3 covers 16 residues. Germline V gives CDR1 SGHTA, CDR2 FQGTGA. V was shortened by 10 bases and J by 1 base, with 22 bases between the two germline ends.